Presented here are 32 T cell receptor beta chains from one specimen sequenced in a study of human T cells and chemical hapten exposure (dated by TCRdb to the early 2020s). What the time point label conveys for this sample: pre-sensitization, week 0. The sample's treatment or condition label is to be understood as: therapeutic diphenylcyclopropenone sensitization with weekly scalp DPC. The library relied on RACE. The reads were generated on a NextSeq 500. TCRdb reran the public reads through fastp at Q25 and MiXCR, keeping productive beta chains. Every CDR3 protein is listed once, alongside the most common genes and DNA of its rows. The sample table shows roughly 110,000 distinct CDR3 sequences, and 12% are seen once. In total, the top ten clones hold 1.5% to 2% of the sample. The starting material was whole blood, obtained in connection with sensitization to the hapten diphenylcyclopropenone (DPC). The source is a woman between 45 and 65 years old with alopecia areata. Some clones in this sample may be carry-over from other donors' samples.

Concerning this clonotype itself: A much larger clonotype is one base distant, so this may be a read error. The V and J genes are TRBV12-2 and TRBJ1-5; the listed D gene, TRBD1, was not tested against the DNA. TRBV12-2 is a documented pseudogene. The CDR3 is made up of 16 amino acids. Here the CDR3 DNA reads TGTACAAGTCGCTTAGAAGGGACGGACCTCAATCAGCCCCAGCATTTT. This encodes CTSRLEGTDLNQPQHF.

This clonotype was counted between two and nine times. The J gene is TRBJ1-2, the V gene TRBV7-2; D is unclear. Deletions cut 1 base from V and 8 bases from J, with 14 bases between. Germline CDR1 SGHTA, CDR2 FQGNSA. This CDR3 region has 14 residues. CDR3 protein: CASSLVRQAEGYTF. Written as DNA, the CDR3 is TGTGCCAGCAGCTTAGTACGTCAGGCGGAGGGCTACACCTTC.

Ten or more counts support this clonotype. The rearrangement uses TRBV12-3 or TRBV12-4 and TRBJ2-2, with a possible D match to TRBD1 (6 bases). Trimming removed 3 bases from V and 3 bases from J, with 11 bases in between. The CDR3 runs 15 residues. CDR3 region: CASSFRTVDTGELFF. DNA for the CDR3: TGTGCCAGCAGTTTCAGGACAGTGGACACCGGGGAGCTGTTTTTT.

This clonotype has a count of ten or more. The chain employs TRBV18 and TRBJ1-6, with D maybe TRBD1 (6 bases). V was pared by 6 bases and J by 5 bases, with 14 bases between. There are 15 residues in the CDR3. The germline CDR1 and CDR2 sequences are KGHSH and LQKENI. CDR3 region: CASSGGTGNNSPLHF. CDR3 DNA: TGTGCCAGCTCCGGGGGCACAGGGAATAATTCACCCCTCCACTTT.

In this sample, this clonotype turned up a few times. The chain joins TRBV20-1 to TRBJ2-1, with D perhaps TRBD2 (6 bases). Germline V gives CDR1 DFQATT, CDR2 SNEGSKA (reference sequence). Trimming took off 6 bases at V and 6 bases at J, with 18 bases between the two ends. CDR3 length equals 14 residues. Here the CDR3 DNA reads TGCAGTGCAACGGCCCCAATCGGGAGCAATGAGCAGTTCTTC. Its protein product is CSATAPIGSNEQFF.

The CDR3 reads CASSYLSRASTETQYF. The CDR3, as DNA: TGTGCCAGCAGTTACCTCTCTAGGGCGTCGACCGAGACCCAGTACTTC. The rearrangement joins TRBV6-5 to TRBJ2-5; D uncertain. V was cut by 2 bases and J by 5 bases, with 18 bases left in between. CDR1 is MNHEY, CDR2 SVGAGI, per germline. The CDR3 is made up of 16 amino acids.

V is TRBV20-1 and J is TRBJ1-2; weak D call: TRBD1 (5 bases). This CDR3 region has 12 residues. Germline V gives CDR1 DFQATT, CDR2 SNEGSKA (reference sequence). V was trimmed by 5 bases and J by 7 bases, leaving 14 bases between them. The CDR3 DNA sequence: TGCAGTGCTCCGGACACCTTTCTTGGCTACACCTTC. Translating gives CSAPDTFLGYTF.

The chain carries TRBV28 and TRBJ2-7; D is unclear. The CDR3 spans 14 residues. The V end was cut by 4 bases, the J end by 2 bases, with 12 bases between. The germline V gene has CDR1 MDHEN and CDR2 SYDVKM. The CDR3 DNA reads TGTGCCAGCAGTTCCCACACGGGCCCCTACGAGCAGTACTTC. This codes for CASSSHTGPYEQYF.

The rearrangement joins TRBV2 to TRBJ1-1; 7 nucleotides line up with TRBD1. The CDR3 spans 12 residues. V was pared by 7 bases and J by 6 bases, with 5 bases of the junction left unmatched. The germline CDR1 and CDR2 sequences are SNHLY and FYNNEI. The CDR3 reads CASKTGSSEAFF. The CDR3 nucleotides are TGTGCCAGCAAGACAGGGAGCTCTGAAGCTTTCTTT.

The table lists this clonotype with a few counts. The chain combines TRBV5-1 with TRBJ2-5, with a tentative D call TRBD2 (7 bases). With 6 bases removed from V and 9 bases from J, the gap between germline ends came to 12 bases. The CDR3 totals 11 residues. Germline values: CDR1 SGHRS, CDR2 YFSETQ. The CDR3, as DNA: TGCGCCAGCAAAGGAGGGGGGGCCCAGTACTTC. Encoded protein: CASKGGGAQYF.

This clonotype was seen a handful of times. DNA of the CDR3: TGTGCCAGCTCAACCATTCAAGGTGAGCAGTTCTTC. Residues: CASSTIQGEQFF. This sequence joins TRBV18 and TRBJ2-1; D is ambiguous. This CDR3 spans 12 amino acids. Trimming pared 5 bases from V and 9 bases from J, leaving 11 bases between. Germline V gene sequence: CDR1 KGHSH, CDR2 LQKENI.

The rearrangement links TRBV28 to TRBJ2-7; maybe TRBD1 (6 bases). The CDR3 is 15 residues long. Germline V gene lookup returns CDR1 MDHEN and CDR2 SYDVKM. The V and J ends lost 5 bases and 4 bases respectively, with 18 bases between them. DNA for the CDR3: TGTGCCAGCAGTCCATCCGGACAGAGGGTATACGAGCAGTACTTC. Translating it yields CASSPSGQRVYEQYF.

The chain has TRBV6-5 and TRBJ1-4; no firm D call. Per the germline V gene, CDR1 is MNHEY and CDR2 is SVGAGI. The CDR3 loop spans 14 amino acids. Trimming shortened V by 6 bases and J by 0 bases, and 8 bases separated the two germline ends. The chain's CDR3 is CASSIGATNEKLFF. In DNA, the CDR3 is TGTGCCAGCAGCATAGGAGCAACTAATGAAAAACTGTTTTTT.

This clonotype was picked up many times. The J gene is TRBJ2-2, the V gene TRBV6-5, with D tentatively TRBD1 (5 bases). V dropped 2 bases and J dropped 3 bases, with 19 bases sitting between them. Per germline, CDR1 MNHEY and CDR2 SVGAGI. The CDR3 contains 18 residues. CDR3: CASSYRASLDRYTGELFF. In DNA, the CDR3 is TGTGCCAGCAGTTACCGGGCTTCGTTAGACAGATACACCGGGGAGCTGTTTTTT.

The chain joins TRBV7-9 to TRBJ1-5; D is ambiguous. Germline CDR1 SEHNR, CDR2 FQNEAQ (reference sequence). Between the trimmed V and J ends, which lost 2 bases and 5 bases, there was a span of 10 bases. The CDR3 has 14 residues. The CDR3 DNA is TGTGCCAGCAGCTTACGGGCCACGGATCAGCCCCAGCATTTT. Protein product: CASSLRATDQPQHF.

This clonotype was detected ten times or more. This chain uses TRBV20-1 with TRBJ2-3; D could derive from TRBD1 or TRBD2 (5 bases each). The length of the CDR3 is 15 residues. V was clipped by 0 bases and J by 1 base, with 11 bases between them. Germline CDR1 reads DFQATT; CDR2 reads SNEGSKA (reference sequence). The CDR3 reads CSARDEGLGTDTQYF. The CDR3 coding sequence is TGCAGTGCTAGAGATGAGGGGCTCGGCACAGATACGCAGTATTTT.

The V call is TRBV12-3 or TRBV12-4, the J call TRBJ1-5; D may be TRBD1 (5 bases). V was cut by 2 bases and J by 0 bases, with 8 bases left in between. This CDR3 is 15 amino acids long. DNA of the CDR3: TGTGCCAGCAGTTTAAGTCAGGGTAGCAATCAGCCCCAGCATTTT. It is translated as CASSLSQGSNQPQHF.

This clonotype has just a few counts. This chain links TRBV7-2 with TRBJ2-1, with D possibly TRBD2 on 6 matching bases. Germline V gene sequence: CDR1 SGHTA, CDR2 FQGNSA. The CDR3 covers 15 residues. The V end lost 2 bases, the J end lost 6 bases, and 14 bases lay between the germline ends. CDR3 region: CASSLLETRGNEQFF. In nucleotides, the CDR3 is TGTGCCAGCAGCTTACTCGAGACTAGGGGCAATGAGCAGTTCTTC.

V and J are TRBV4-3 and TRBJ2-5, with 10 positions matching TRBD1. V was pared by 0 bases and J by 0 bases, with 4 bases of the junction left unmatched. The CDR3 has 17 residues. Germline V gene sequence: CDR1 LGHNA, CDR2 YSLEER. The CDR3 sequence: CASSQERGQGYQETQYF. The DNA of the CDR3 is TGCGCCAGCAGCCAAGAACGGGGACAGGGGTACCAAGAGACCCAGTACTTC.

There are a few counts of this clonotype. This rearrangement joins TRBV27 to TRBJ1-4; no firm D call. V dropped 6 bases and J dropped 0 bases, with 5 bases sitting between them. Germline CDR1 is MNHEY and CDR2 is SMNVEV (reference sequence). The CDR3 spans 13 residues. CDR3 in amino acids: CASSEATNEKLFF. Written as DNA, the CDR3 is TGTGCCAGCAGCGAGGCAACTAATGAAAAACTGTTTTTT.

J is TRBJ2-7 and V is TRBV20-1; 7 nucleotides match TRBD1. Germline loops: CDR1 DFQATT, CDR2 SNEGSKA (reference sequence). CDR3 length: 15 residues. Germline trimming cut 2 bases from V and 4 bases from J; bases unmatched to any gene: 11. For the CDR3, the DNA is TGCAGTGCTAGACCCATGACAGGGATCCCTTACGAGCAGTACTTC. Its protein is CSARPMTGIPYEQYF.

This clonotype was found a few times. The rearrangement uses TRBV20-1 and TRBJ2-4; D is uncertain. CDR3 length: 14 amino acids. Trimming cost V 2 bases and J 2 bases, with 10 bases left between them. Germline V lookup: CDR1 DFQATT, CDR2 SNEGSKA (reference sequence). The CDR3 region has the DNA TGCAGTGCTAGACCCGTTAGAACCAAAAACATTCAGTACTTC. It codes for CSARPVRTKNIQYF.

This clonotype has only a few counts. The chain carries TRBV4-1 and TRBJ1-1, with no clear D. V shed 1 base and J shed 11 bases, with 17 bases lying between them. Per the germline V gene, CDR1 is MGHRA and CDR2 is YSYEKL. CDR3 size: 14 residues. The chain's CDR3 is CASSQGGGLGRAFF. CDR3 nucleotides: TGCGCCAGCAGCCAAGGCGGAGGATTGGGTCGTGCTTTCTTT.

A remark on this clonotype: One end of the junction fails to match germline, which may point to a read error. V usage is TRBV12-3 or TRBV12-4 and J usage is TRBJ2-7; 10 nucleotides agree with TRBD2. The CDR3 is made up of 15 amino acids. For the CDR3, the DNA is TGTGCCAGCAGTATAGCGGGAGGAGGCTCTGGCGAGCAGTACTTC. Its protein is CASSIAGGGSGEQYF.

Many counts were recorded for this clonotype. The CDR3 DNA follows: TGTGCCACCAGCAGAGATCTAATGGGACAGGTCTATGGCTACACCTTC. It translates to CATSRDLMGQVYGYTF. The chain employs TRBV15 and TRBJ1-2; 8 nucleotides line up with TRBD1. Germline CDR1 is LNHNV and CDR2 is YYDKDF (reference sequence). This CDR3 region has 16 residues. After removal of 0 bases from V and 4 bases from J, the junction contained 7 bases not matched to a gene.

V usage is TRBV7-9 and J usage is TRBJ2-3; D may be TRBD1 (5 bases). Per germline, CDR1 SEHNR and CDR2 FQNEAQ (reference sequence). The CDR3 has 15 residues. Between the trimmed V and J ends, which lost 1 base and 3 bases, there was a span of 11 bases. CDR3 bases: TGTGCCAGCAGCTTAGATTTGGACAAAACAGATACGCAGTATTTT. Translation gives CASSLDLDKTDTQYF.

This chain links TRBV5-1 with TRBJ1-5; D call uncertain. CDR3 length: 15 amino acids. The V end was cut by 0 bases, the J end by 2 bases, with 9 bases between. Germline assignment: CDR1 SGHRS and CDR2 YFSETQ. CDR3 residues: CASSLGSGGNQPQHF. The CDR3 bases are TGCGCCAGCAGCTTGGGGTCAGGCGGCAATCAGCCCCAGCATTTT.

CDR3 DNA: TGTGCCAGCAGGCACAGGTTCGAGCAGTACTTC. It translates to CASRHRFEQYF. The gene calls are TRBV28 and TRBJ2-7; possibly TRBD1 for D (5 bases). The CDR3 covers 11 residues. Per the germline V gene, CDR1 is MDHEN and CDR2 is SYDVKM. The V end was cut by 6 bases, the J end by 6 bases, with 9 bases between.

This clonotype was seen repeatedly, ten times or more. The chain couples TRBV4-3 to TRBJ2-1, with 11 bases fitting TRBD2. After removal of 0 bases from V and 2 bases from J, the junction contained 0 bases not matched to a gene. This CDR3 comprises 16 residues. Germline V lookup: CDR1 LGHNA, CDR2 YSLEER. The DNA of the CDR3 is TGCGCCAGCAGCCAAGATAGCGGGGGGGCCTACAATGAGCAGTTCTTC. Amino acids: CASSQDSGGAYNEQFF.

The chain joins TRBV28 to TRBJ1-1; no reliable D call. V lost 7 bases and J 0 bases, leaving 6 bases between the germline ends. CDR1 and CDR2 from the germline V gene are MDHEN and SYDVKM. The CDR3 has 12 residues. The CDR3: CASIQLNTEAFF. The CDR3 DNA reads as TGTGCCAGCATTCAGTTGAACACTGAAGCTTTCTTT. Full variable domain (outside the CDR3, taken from reference TRBV28 and TRBJ1-1): DVKVTQSSRYLVKRTGEKVFLECVQDMDHENMFWYRQDPGLGLRLIYFSYDVKMKEKGDIPEGYSVSREKKERFSLILESASTNQTSMYLCASIQLNTEAFFGQGTRLTVV.

This clonotype was seen a handful of times. This chain connects TRBV25-1 to TRBJ2-1, with D unresolved. This CDR3 region has 14 residues. Germline V gene lookup returns CDR1 MGHDK and CDR2 SYGVNS. Trimming pared 3 bases from V and 0 bases from J, leaving 6 bases between. The CDR3 nucleotides read TGTGCCAGCAGTGACCCAAACTCCTACAATGAGCAGTTCTTC. It encodes CASSDPNSYNEQFF.

The chain combines TRBV2 with TRBJ2-7, with D unresolved. V lost 6 bases and J 6 bases, leaving 12 bases between the germline ends. Per the germline V gene, CDR1 is SNHLY and CDR2 is FYNNEI. The CDR3 runs to 12 residues. Here the CDR3 reads CASRESPAEQYF. The CDR3 DNA reads as TGTGCCAGCAGGGAATCCCCCGCCGAGCAGTACTTC.